One sample yielded the 8 T cell receptor beta chains listed below, sequenced in a study of control samples from healthy donors and cancer patients. Profiling relied on immunoSEQ multiplex PCR, and the TCRdb table lists in-frame clones only, not all of them. The data contain 85,000 to 110,000 clones, 85% to 90% of them singletons. What was sequenced was PBMCs. These receptors were obtained from a man between 60 and 75 years old with lung cancer.

The DNA for the CDR3 is TGTGCCAGCAGTGGACAGAACACAGATACGCAGTATTTT. It is translated as CASSGQNTDTQYF. The chain uses TRBV6-4 and TRBJ2-3; D perhaps matches TRBD1 (5 bases). The CDR3 totals 13 residues. Germline loops: CDR1 MRHNA, CDR2 SNTAGT. Between the trimmed V and J ends, which lost 4 bases and 2 bases, there was a span of 7 bases.

V gene TRBV29-1 combines with J gene TRBJ2-2; either TRBD1 or TRBD2 may supply D (5 bases each). V lost 4 bases to trimming and J lost 4 bases, with 10 bases between them. From germline, CDR1 is SQVTM and CDR2 ANQGSEA. This CDR3 is 13 amino acids long. In DNA, the CDR3 is TGCAGCGTTGGAGGGGATGGCACCGGGGAGCTGTTTTTT. Residues: CSVGGDGTGELFF.

The J gene is TRBJ1-1, the V gene TRBV19, with D hard to call. There are 14 residues in the CDR3. Germline V CDR1 and CDR2: LNHDA, SQIVND (reference sequence). Trimming stripped 7 bases from V and 0 bases from J, with 12 bases between. CDR3 coding DNA: TGTGCCAGTATGATGCACACAGTGAACACTGAAGCTTTCTTT. As protein: CASMMHTVNTEAFF.

The count of this clone is one. V and J are TRBV7-3 and TRBJ1-1; D gene ambiguous. Trimming stripped 5 bases from V and 2 bases from J, with 12 bases between. The CDR3 covers 14 residues. Germline V gives CDR1 SGHTA, CDR2 FQGTGA. The CDR3 DNA follows: TGTGCCAGCAGCCTCTCGGGGATTAACACTGAAGCTTTCTTT. Translating it yields CASSLSGINTEAFF.

The CDR3 region has the DNA TGTGCCAGCAGCCTTGGACAAGTCGGCTACACCTTC. It codes for CASSLGQVGYTF. The chain links TRBV7-2 to TRBJ1-2; TRBD1 is a possible D gene (5 bases). The CDR3 is 12 residues long. V lost 5 bases, J lost 8 bases, and 12 bases lay in between. Germline CDR1 SGHTA, CDR2 FQGNSA.

V gene TRBV11-2 combines with J gene TRBJ2-2; the D is unclear. The length of the CDR3 is 14 residues. The germline V and J ends were trimmed by 0 bases and 7 bases, with 9 bases remaining between them. Germline CDR1 reads SGHAT; CDR2 reads FQNNGV. CDR3 sequence reads: CASSLETTGGELFF. The CDR3 bases are TGTGCCAGCAGCTTAGAAACGACGGGCGGGGAGCTGTTTTTT.

The chain recombines TRBV5-1 with TRBJ1-4; D not resolved. The CDR3 is 16 amino acids. CDR1 and CDR2 from the germline V gene are SGHRS and YFSETQ. V dropped 1 base and J dropped 7 bases, with 17 bases sitting between them. CDR3 amino acids: CASSLNPITVGEKLFF. CDR3 nucleotide sequence: TGCGCCAGCAGCTTGAATCCCATTACAGTCGGTGAAAAACTGTTTTTT.

This clone appeared once. V usage is TRBV6-6 and J usage is TRBJ1-2, with D possibly matching TRBD1 (6 bases). V was trimmed by 7 bases and J by 3 bases, leaving 12 bases between them. The CDR3 runs to 13 residues. Germline assignment: CDR1 MNHNY and CDR2 SVGAGI (reference sequence). The CDR3 spells CASNRGGYYGYTF. The CDR3 bases are TGTGCCAGCAATCGTGGGGGCTACTATGGCTACACCTTC.